This section outlines one T cell receptor beta chain sequence together with its context. Its matching antigen is unknown. The sample comes from a study of shared clonotypes between healthy human individuals. Study background: Donor ages ranged 18 to 49 years: a couple of women, a few men. Points from the study as a whole: Though the depth was large, rarefaction showed that sorted-subset sequencing was incomplete.

Germline assignment: CDR1 SGDLS and CDR2 YYNGEE. This CDR3 has 16 amino acids. The V gene end was trimmed by 2 bases and the J gene end by 6 bases; junction bases not matched to a gene: 10. Produced via immunoSEQ multiplex PCR; TCRdb's table is partial and in-frame only. The sample yields nearly 1 million clones, about 80% seen once. This clonotype originated in a man younger than 35 in good health. The sample taken for sequencing was memory CD4+ T cells sorted from blood. Subset indicated: CD45RA-negative fraction. The J gene is TRBJ2-3, the V gene TRBV9, with TRBD1 matching 9 bases. The CDR3 is CASSVRGDRVTDTQYF. The CDR3 DNA reads as TGTGCCAGCAGCGTCAGAGGGGACAGGGTAACGGATACGCAGTATTTT.